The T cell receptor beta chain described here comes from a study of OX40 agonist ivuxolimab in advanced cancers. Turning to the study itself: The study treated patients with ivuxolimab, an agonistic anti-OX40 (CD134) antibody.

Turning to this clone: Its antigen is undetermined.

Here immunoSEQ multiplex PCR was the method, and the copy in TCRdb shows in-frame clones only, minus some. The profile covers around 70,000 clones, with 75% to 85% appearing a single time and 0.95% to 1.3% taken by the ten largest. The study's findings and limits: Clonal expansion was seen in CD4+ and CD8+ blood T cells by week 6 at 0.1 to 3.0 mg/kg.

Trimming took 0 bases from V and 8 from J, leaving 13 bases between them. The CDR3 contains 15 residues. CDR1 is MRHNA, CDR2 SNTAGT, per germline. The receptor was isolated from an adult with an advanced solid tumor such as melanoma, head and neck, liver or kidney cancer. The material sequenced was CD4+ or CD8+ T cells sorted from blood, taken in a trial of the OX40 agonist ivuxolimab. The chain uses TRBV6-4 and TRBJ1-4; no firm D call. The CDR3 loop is CASSDSSGPGEKLFF. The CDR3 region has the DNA TGTGCCAGCAGTGACTCGAGCGGACCCGGGGAAAAACTGTTTTTT.